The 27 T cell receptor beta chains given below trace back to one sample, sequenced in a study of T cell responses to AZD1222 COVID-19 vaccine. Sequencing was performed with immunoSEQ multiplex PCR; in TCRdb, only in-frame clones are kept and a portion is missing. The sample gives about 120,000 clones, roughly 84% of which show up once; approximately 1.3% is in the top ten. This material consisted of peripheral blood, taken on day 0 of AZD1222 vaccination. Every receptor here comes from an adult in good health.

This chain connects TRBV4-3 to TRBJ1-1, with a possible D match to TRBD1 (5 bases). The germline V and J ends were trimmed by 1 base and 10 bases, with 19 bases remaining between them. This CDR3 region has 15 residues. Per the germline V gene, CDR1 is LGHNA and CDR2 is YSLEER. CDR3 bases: TGCGCCAGCAGCCAAGTCTTAGGGGAGCTCGGGGTAGCTTTCTTT. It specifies CASSQVLGELGVAFF.

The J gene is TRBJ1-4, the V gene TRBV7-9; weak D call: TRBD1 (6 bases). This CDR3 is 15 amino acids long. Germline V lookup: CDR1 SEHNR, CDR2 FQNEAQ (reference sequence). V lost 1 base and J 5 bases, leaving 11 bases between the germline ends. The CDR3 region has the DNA TGTGCCAGCAGCTTAGATCAGGGGTTAAATGAAAAACTGTTTTTT. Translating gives CASSLDQGLNEKLFF.

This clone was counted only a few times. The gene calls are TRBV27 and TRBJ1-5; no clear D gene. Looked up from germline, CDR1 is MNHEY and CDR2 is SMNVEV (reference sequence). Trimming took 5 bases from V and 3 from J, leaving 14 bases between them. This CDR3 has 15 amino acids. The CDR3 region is CASSALGDYNQPQHF. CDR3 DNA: TGTGCCAGCAGTGCCCTGGGAGACTACAATCAGCCCCAGCATTTT.

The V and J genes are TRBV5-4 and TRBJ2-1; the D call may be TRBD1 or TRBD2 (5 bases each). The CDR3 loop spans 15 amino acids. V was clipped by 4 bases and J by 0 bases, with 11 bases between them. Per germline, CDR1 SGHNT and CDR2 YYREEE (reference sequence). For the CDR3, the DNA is TGTGCCAGCAGCCTCAGGGACGGCTCCTACAATGAGCAGTTCTTC. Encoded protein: CASSLRDGSYNEQFF.

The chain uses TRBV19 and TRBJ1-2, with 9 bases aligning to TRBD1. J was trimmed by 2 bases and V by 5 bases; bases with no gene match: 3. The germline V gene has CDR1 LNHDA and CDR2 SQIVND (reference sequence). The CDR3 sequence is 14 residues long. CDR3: CASSPGQGNYGYTF. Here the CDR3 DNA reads TGTGCCAGTAGTCCCGGACAGGGGAACTATGGCTACACCTTC. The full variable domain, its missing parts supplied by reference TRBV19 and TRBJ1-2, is DGGITQSPKYLFRKEGQNVTLSCEQNLNHDAMYWYRQDPGQGLRLIYYSQIVNDFQKGDIAEGYSVSREKKESFPLTVTSAQKNPTAFYLCASSPGQGNYGYTFGSGTRLTVV.

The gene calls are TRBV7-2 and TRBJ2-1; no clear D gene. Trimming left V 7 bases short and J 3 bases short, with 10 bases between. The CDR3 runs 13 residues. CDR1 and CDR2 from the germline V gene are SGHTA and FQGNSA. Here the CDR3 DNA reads TGTGCCAGCAACCCGTACAGCTACAATGAGCAGTTCTTC. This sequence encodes CASNPYSYNEQFF.

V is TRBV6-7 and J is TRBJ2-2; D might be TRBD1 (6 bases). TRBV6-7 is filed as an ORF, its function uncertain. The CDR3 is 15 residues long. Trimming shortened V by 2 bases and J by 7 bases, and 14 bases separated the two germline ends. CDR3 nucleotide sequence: TGTGCCAGCAGTTACCCCGGGACAAGCTACGGGGAGCTGTTTTTT. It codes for CASSYPGTSYGELFF.

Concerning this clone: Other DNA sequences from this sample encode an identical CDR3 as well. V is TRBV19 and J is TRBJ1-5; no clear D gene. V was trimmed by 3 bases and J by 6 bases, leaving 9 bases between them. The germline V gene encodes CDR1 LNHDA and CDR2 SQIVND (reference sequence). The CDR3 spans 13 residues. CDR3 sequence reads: CASSIGGGQPQHF. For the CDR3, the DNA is TGTGCCAGTAGTATCGGTGGAGGTCAGCCCCAGCATTTT.

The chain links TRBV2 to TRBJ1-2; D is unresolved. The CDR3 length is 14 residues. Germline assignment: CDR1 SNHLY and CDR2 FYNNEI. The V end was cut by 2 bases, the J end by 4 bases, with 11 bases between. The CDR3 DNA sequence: TGTGCCAGCAGTGAACAGTCCCCATTCTATGGCTACACCTTC. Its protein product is CASSEQSPFYGYTF.

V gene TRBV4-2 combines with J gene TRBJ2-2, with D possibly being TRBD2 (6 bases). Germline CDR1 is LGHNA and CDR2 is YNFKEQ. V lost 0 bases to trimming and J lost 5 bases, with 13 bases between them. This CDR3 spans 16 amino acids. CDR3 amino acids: CASSQELGGRTGELFF. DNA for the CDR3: TGTGCCAGCAGCCAAGAGCTCGGGGGTCGGACCGGGGAGCTGTTTTTT.

CDR3 in DNA: TGTGCCAGCAGCTCGGGGAATGGCTACACCTTC. This encodes CASSSGNGYTF. The chain carries TRBV7-6 and TRBJ1-2; no clear D. This CDR3 is built from 11 residues. The V end was cut by 4 bases, the J end by 6 bases, with 6 bases between. The germline V gene has CDR1 SGHVS and CDR2 FNYEAQ.

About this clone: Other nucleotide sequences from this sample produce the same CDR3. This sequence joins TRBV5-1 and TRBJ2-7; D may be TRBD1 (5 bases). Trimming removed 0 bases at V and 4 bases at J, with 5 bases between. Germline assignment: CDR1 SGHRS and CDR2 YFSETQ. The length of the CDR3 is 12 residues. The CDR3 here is CASSLDRYEQYF. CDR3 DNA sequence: TGCGCCAGCAGCTTGGACAGGTACGAGCAGTACTTC.

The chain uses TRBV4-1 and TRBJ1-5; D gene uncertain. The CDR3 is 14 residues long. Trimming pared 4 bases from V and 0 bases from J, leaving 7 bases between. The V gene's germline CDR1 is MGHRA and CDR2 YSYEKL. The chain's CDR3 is CASSLSHSNQPQHF. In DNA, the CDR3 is TGCGCCAGCAGCCTGAGCCATAGCAATCAGCCCCAGCATTTT.

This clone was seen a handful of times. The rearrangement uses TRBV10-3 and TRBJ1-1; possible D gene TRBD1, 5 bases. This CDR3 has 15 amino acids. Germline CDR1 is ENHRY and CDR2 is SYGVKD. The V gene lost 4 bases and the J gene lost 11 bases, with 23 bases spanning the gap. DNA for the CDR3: TGTGCCATCAGTGGTTTCCCAGGGTCCGGAATAGAGGCTTTCTTT. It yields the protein CAISGFPGSGIEAFF.

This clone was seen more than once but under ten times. CDR3 protein: CASSFGVGPEAFF. The CDR3 nucleotides read TGTGCCAGCAGCTTTGGTGTTGGCCCCGAAGCTTTCTTT. V and J are TRBV7-2 and TRBJ1-1; D ambiguous. Germline V gene lookup returns CDR1 SGHTA and CDR2 FQGNSA. CDR3 size: 13 residues. V was clipped by 3 bases and J by 8 bases, with 13 bases between them.

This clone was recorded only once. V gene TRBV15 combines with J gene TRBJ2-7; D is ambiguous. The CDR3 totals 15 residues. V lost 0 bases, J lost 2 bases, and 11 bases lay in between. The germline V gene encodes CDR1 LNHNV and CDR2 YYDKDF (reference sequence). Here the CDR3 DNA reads TGTGCCACCAGCAGAGACGGGTCCTCCCCCTACGAGCAGTACTTC. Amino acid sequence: CATSRDGSSPYEQYF.

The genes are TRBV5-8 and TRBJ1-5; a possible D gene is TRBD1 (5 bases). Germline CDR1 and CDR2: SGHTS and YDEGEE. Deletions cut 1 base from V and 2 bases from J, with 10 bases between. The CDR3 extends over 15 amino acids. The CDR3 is CASSLFRGGNQPQHF. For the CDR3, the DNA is TGTGCCAGCAGCTTGTTTAGGGGCGGCAATCAGCCCCAGCATTTT. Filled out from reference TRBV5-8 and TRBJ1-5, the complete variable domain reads EAGVTQSPTHLIKTRGQQATLRCSPISGHTSVYWYQQALGLGLQFLLWYDEGEERNRGNFPPRFSGRQFPNYSSELNVNALELEDSALYLCASSLFRGGNQPQHFGDGTRLSIL.

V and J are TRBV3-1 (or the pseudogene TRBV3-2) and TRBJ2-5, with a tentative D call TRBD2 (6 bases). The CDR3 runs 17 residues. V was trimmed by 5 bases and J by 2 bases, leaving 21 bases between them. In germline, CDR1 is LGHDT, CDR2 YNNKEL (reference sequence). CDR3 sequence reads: CASSSQLGGVKQETQYF. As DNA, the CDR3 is TGTGCCAGCAGCTCCCAGTTGGGGGGTGTAAAGCAAGAGACCCAGTACTTC.

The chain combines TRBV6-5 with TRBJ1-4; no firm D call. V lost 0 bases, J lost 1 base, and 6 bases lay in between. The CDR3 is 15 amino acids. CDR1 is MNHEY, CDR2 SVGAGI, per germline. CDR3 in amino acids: CASSYSSGTNEKLFF. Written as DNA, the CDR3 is TGTGCCAGCAGTTACTCGAGCGGAACTAATGAAAAACTGTTTTTT.

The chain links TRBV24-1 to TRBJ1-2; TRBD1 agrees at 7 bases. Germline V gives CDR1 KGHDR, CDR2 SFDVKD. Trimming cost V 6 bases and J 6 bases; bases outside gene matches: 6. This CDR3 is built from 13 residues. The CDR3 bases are TGTGCCACCAGTTCCGGGACAGATAATGGCTACACCTTC. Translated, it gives CATSSGTDNGYTF.

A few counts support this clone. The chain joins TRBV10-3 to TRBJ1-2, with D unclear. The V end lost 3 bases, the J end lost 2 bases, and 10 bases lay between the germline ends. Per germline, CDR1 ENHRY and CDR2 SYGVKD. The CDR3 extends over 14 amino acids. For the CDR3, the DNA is TGTGCCATCAGTGATGATTCGGGAAACTATGGCTACACCTTC. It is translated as CAISDDSGNYGYTF.

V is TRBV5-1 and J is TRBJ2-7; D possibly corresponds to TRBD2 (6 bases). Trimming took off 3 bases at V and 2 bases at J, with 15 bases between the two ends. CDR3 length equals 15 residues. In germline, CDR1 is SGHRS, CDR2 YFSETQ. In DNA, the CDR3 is TGCGCCAGCAGCTCCCCGGGACTTGGGCCCTACGAGCAGTACTTC. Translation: CASSSPGLGPYEQYF.

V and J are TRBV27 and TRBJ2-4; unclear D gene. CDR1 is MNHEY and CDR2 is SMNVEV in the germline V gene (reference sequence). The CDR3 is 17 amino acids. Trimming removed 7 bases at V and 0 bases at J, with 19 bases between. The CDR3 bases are TGTGCCAGCACCTCACAGCTGGATCTTCTAGCCAAAAACATTCAGTACTTC. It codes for CASTSQLDLLAKNIQYF.

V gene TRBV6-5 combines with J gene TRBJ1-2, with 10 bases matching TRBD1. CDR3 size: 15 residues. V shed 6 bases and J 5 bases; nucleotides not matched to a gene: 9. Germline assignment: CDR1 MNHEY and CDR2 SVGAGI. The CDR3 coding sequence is TGTGCCAGCAGGTCCCGACAGGGGGCGAGTTATGGCTACACCTTC. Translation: CASRSRQGASYGYTF.

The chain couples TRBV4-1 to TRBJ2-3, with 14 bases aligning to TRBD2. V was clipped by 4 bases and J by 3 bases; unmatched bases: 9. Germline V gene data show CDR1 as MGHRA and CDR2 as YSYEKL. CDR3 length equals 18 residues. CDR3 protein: CASSPSGLAGAKTDTQYF. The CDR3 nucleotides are TGCGCCAGCAGCCCTTCGGGACTAGCGGGGGCCAAGACAGATACGCAGTATTTT.

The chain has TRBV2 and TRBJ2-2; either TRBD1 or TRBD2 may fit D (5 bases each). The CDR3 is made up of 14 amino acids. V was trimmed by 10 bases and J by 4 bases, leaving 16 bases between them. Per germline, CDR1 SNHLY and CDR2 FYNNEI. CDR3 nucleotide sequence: TGTGCCACGAGGGGTCTGAGGGGCACCGGGGAGCTGTTTTTT. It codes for CATRGLRGTGELFF.

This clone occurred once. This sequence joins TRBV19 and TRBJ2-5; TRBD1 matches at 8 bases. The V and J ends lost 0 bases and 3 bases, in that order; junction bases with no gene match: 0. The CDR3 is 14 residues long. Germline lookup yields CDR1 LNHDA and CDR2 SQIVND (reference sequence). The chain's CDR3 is CASSIEDREETQYF. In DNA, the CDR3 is TGTGCCAGTAGTATAGAGGACAGGGAAGAGACCCAGTACTTC. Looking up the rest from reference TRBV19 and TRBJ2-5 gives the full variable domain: DGGITQSPKYLFRKEGQNVTLSCEQNLNHDAMYWYRQDPGQGLRLIYYSQIVNDFQKGDIAEGYSVSREKKESFPLTVTSAQKNPTAFYLCASSIEDREETQYFGPGTRLLVL.